This TCR beta chain was sequenced for a study of T cells in narcolepsy. Profiled with immunoSEQ multiplex PCR; TCRdb holds only in-frame clones, not every one. Found here are tens of thousands of clones, just over 60% of them singletons; the top ten hold 12%. The length of the CDR3 is 15 residues. Germline CDR1 MNHEY, CDR2 SMNVEV (reference sequence). The V segment lost 5 bases and the J segment 0 bases; nucleotides outside the gene matches: 3. A few counts support this clone. This sequence originates from a human donor in good health. The chain combines TRBV27 with TRBJ2-7, with 11 bases fitting TRBD2. The material sequenced was memory (CD45RA-) CD4+ T cells from blood. The CDR3 bases are TGTGCCAGCAGTCCTAGCGGGGGGCACTCCTACGAGCAGTACTTC. Its translation is CASSPSGGHSYEQYF.